Presented here are 29 T cell receptor beta chains from one specimen sequenced in a study of radiotherapy plus CTLA-4 blockade in lung cancer. Data came from immunoSEQ multiplex PCR; TCRdb stores just in-frame clones and leaves some out. This table has about 51,000 clones, 70% to 80% appearing once. This material consisted of peripheral blood, taken from a patient treated with radiotherapy plus ipilimumab. Receptors originate from a human donor with non-small cell lung cancer who had a complete response to radiotherapy plus ipilimumab.

The chain employs TRBV6-4 and TRBJ2-3, with TRBD2 matching 8 bases. This CDR3 comprises 14 residues. Germline V gene data show CDR1 as MRHNA and CDR2 as SNTAGT. With V trimmed by 0 bases and J by 4 bases, 0 bases remained unmatched. The CDR3 reads CASSDSRGADTQYF. CDR3 coding DNA: TGTGCCAGCAGTGACTCGCGGGGGGCAGATACGCAGTATTTT.

The chain combines TRBV5-4 with TRBJ1-2; 8 nucleotides line up with TRBD1. This CDR3 contains 16 residues. Unmatched junction bases numbered 15, after V lost 4 bases and J lost 7 bases. The germline V gene encodes CDR1 SGHNT and CDR2 YYREEE (reference sequence). The chain's CDR3 is CASSPGGDRSSRGYTF. CDR3 in DNA: TGTGCCAGCAGCCCCGGCGGGGACAGGAGTTCCCGTGGCTACACCTTC.

This clone was seen a single time. This chain links TRBV5-4 with TRBJ1-1; D is possibly TRBD1 (6 bases). Per the germline V gene, CDR1 is SGHNT and CDR2 is YYREEE (reference sequence). The V and J ends lost 4 bases and 4 bases respectively, with 20 bases between them. CDR3 length: 16 amino acids. CDR3 DNA: TGTGCCAGCAGCCCCCGTGAGGCAGGGGCGGGCACTGAAGCTTTCTTT. Translating it yields CASSPREAGAGTEAFF.

The chain joins TRBV14 to TRBJ1-2; 10 bases are shared with TRBD1. Germline V gene sequence: CDR1 SGHDN, CDR2 FVKESK. The ends lost 4 bases at V and 8 bases at J; junction bases unmatched: 7. The CDR3 consists of 14 residues. CDR3 sequence (DNA): TGTGCCAGCAGCCTAACCGGGACAGGGGTGGGCTACACCTTC. Its protein product is CASSLTGTGVGYTF.

The chain has TRBV27 and TRBJ1-5; TRBD1 aligns across 7 bases. This CDR3 region has 14 residues. Germline CDR1 is MNHEY and CDR2 is SMNVEV (reference sequence). After removal of 8 bases from V and 6 bases from J, the junction contained 10 bases not matched to a gene. The CDR3, as DNA: TGTGCCAGCTCTGACAGGGAGGACGTTCAGCCCCAGCATTTT. This gives the protein CASSDREDVQPQHF.

The chain links TRBV2 to TRBJ2-5; 9 bases are a match to TRBD2. Germline V gene lookup returns CDR1 SNHLY and CDR2 FYNNEI. Germline trimming cut 7 bases from V and 4 bases from J; bases unmatched to any gene: 22. The CDR3 runs to 19 residues. CDR3 protein: CASKRLAGTVFSEGETQYF. The CDR3 DNA follows: TGTGCCAGCAAGCGGCTAGCGGGGACAGTGTTCTCCGAGGGAGAGACCCAGTACTTC.

The rearrangement joins TRBV11-2 to TRBJ1-2, with 9 bases fitting TRBD1. V lost 3 bases, J lost 3 bases, and 2 bases stayed unmatched. Germline lookup yields CDR1 SGHAT and CDR2 FQNNGV. CDR3 length: 14 amino acids. The CDR3 spells CASSLDRGDYGYTF. DNA of the CDR3: TGTGCCAGCAGCTTGGACAGGGGAGACTATGGCTACACCTTC.

CDR3 amino acids: CASSPDGTPTYGYTF. The DNA for the CDR3 is TGTGCCAGCTCACCAGACGGGACACCAACATATGGCTACACCTTC. J is TRBJ1-2 and V is TRBV18, with D possibly matching TRBD1 (6 bases). Germline V CDR1 and CDR2: KGHSH, LQKENI. The CDR3 consists of 15 residues. V was shortened by 2 bases and J by 5 bases, with 15 bases between the two germline ends.

The V gene is TRBV18, the J gene TRBJ2-7; 11 bases are a match to TRBD1. The CDR3 covers 14 residues. In germline, CDR1 is KGHSH, CDR2 LQKENI. The V segment lost 6 bases and the J segment 4 bases; nucleotides outside the gene matches: 5. CDR3 protein: CASSEGDRGYEQYF. CDR3 bases: TGTGCCAGCTCGGAGGGGGACAGGGGGTACGAGCAGTACTTC. The full variable domain, rest sourced from reference TRBV18 and TRBJ2-7, is NAGVMQNPRHLVRRRGQEARLRCSPMKGHSHVYWYRQLPEEGLKFMVYLQKENIIDESGMPKERFSAEFPKEGPSILRIQQVVRGDSAAYFCASSEGDRGYEQYFGPGTRLTVT.

This chain connects TRBV2 to TRBJ1-2; D gene unclear. The CDR3 runs 14 residues. The germline gives CDR1 SNHLY, CDR2 FYNNEI. V lost 1 base to trimming and J lost 1 base, with 7 bases between them. The CDR3 DNA sequence: TGTGCCAGCAGTGAAGGCAGTAATAACTATGGCTACACCTTC. Translated, it gives CASSEGSNNYGYTF.

V gene TRBV5-1 combines with J gene TRBJ2-3; 7 positions match TRBD2. J was trimmed by 0 bases and V by 0 bases; bases with no gene match: 4. The CDR3 is 16 amino acids. Germline V gene sequence: CDR1 SGHRS, CDR2 YFSETQ. The CDR3 here is CASSLGSGSSTDTQYF. The CDR3 region has the DNA TGCGCCAGCAGCTTGGGTAGCGGGTCTAGCACAGATACGCAGTATTTT.

This chain connects TRBV5-1 to TRBJ1-2; the match to TRBD1 covers 7 bases. Looked up from germline, CDR1 is SGHRS and CDR2 is YFSETQ. Unmatched junction bases numbered 8, after V lost 4 bases and J lost 5 bases. This CDR3 is built from 14 residues. In DNA form, the CDR3 reads TGCGCCAGCAGCGAGGGGTCGACAGGGTATGGCTACACCTTC. Encoded protein: CASSEGSTGYGYTF.

The rearrangement joins TRBV7-2 to TRBJ1-2; D gene ambiguous. The CDR3 is 15 amino acids. The germline V gene encodes CDR1 SGHTA and CDR2 FQGNSA. V lost 2 bases and J lost 0, with 10 bases in between. In DNA, the CDR3 is TGTGCCAGCAGCTTATATGGAGTCCCTAACTATGGCTACACCTTC. This translates into CASSLYGVPNYGYTF.

This clone was counted between two and nine times. The V call is TRBV6-6, the J call TRBJ2-1; 9 bases line up with TRBD1. Germline trimming cut 7 bases from V and 4 bases from J; bases unmatched to any gene: 5. CDR1 MNHNY and CDR2 SVGAGI come from the germline V gene (reference sequence). The CDR3 consists of 14 residues. The CDR3, as DNA: TGTGCCAGCAAGGACAGGGGCCCTTACAATGAGCAGTTCTTC. Residues: CASKDRGPYNEQFF.

The genes are TRBV9 and TRBJ1-1; D is perhaps TRBD1 (5 bases). This CDR3 region has 13 residues. Trimming cost V 3 bases and J 7 bases, with 13 bases left between them. The germline gives CDR1 SGDLS, CDR2 YYNGEE. CDR3 region: CASSALQGGEAFF. Here the CDR3 DNA reads TGTGCCAGCAGCGCACTCCAGGGAGGTGAAGCTTTCTTT.

This chain uses TRBV5-1 with TRBJ1-6, with 8 bases identical to TRBD1. This CDR3 contains 16 residues. CDR1 SGHRS and CDR2 YFSETQ come from the germline V gene. V was pared by 0 bases and J by 7 bases, with 6 bases of the junction left unmatched. This CDR3 reads CASSLEGQVTNSPLHF. Written as DNA, the CDR3 is TGCGCCAGCAGCTTGGAGGGACAGGTAACGAATTCACCCCTCCACTTT. Drawing the rest from reference TRBV5-1 and TRBJ1-6, the complete variable domain is KAGVTQTPRYLIKTRGQQVTLSCSPISGHRSVSWYQQTPGQGLQFLFEYFSETQRNKGNFPGRFSGRQFSNSRSEMNVSTLELGDSALYLCASSLEGQVTNSPLHFGNGTRLTVT.

The V and J genes are TRBV27 and TRBJ2-3; 8 bases are shared with TRBD2. Per germline, CDR1 MNHEY and CDR2 SMNVEV (reference sequence). The CDR3 extends over 15 amino acids. J was trimmed by 1 base and V by 6 bases; bases with no gene match: 6. The CDR3 sequence: CASSSSGRRTDTQYF. The CDR3, as DNA: TGTGCCAGCAGCTCCAGCGGGAGACGCACAGATACGCAGTATTTT.

The CDR3 loop is CASSEARTGDVQPQHF. Written as DNA, the CDR3 is TGTGCCAGCAGTGAGGCCAGGACAGGGGATGTTCAGCCCCAGCATTTT. The chain uses TRBV25-1 and TRBJ1-5; 9 nucleotides line up with TRBD1. Germline CDR1 reads MGHDK; CDR2 reads SYGVNS. This CDR3 has 16 amino acids. V shed 3 bases, J shed 6 bases, and the junction held 9 bases outside the gene matches.

The chain couples TRBV18 to TRBJ1-2; 8 nucleotides line up with TRBD1. Germline V gene data show CDR1 as KGHSH and CDR2 as LQKENI. V shed 3 bases and J 4 bases; nucleotides not matched to a gene: 4. This CDR3 comprises 14 residues. In nucleotides, the CDR3 is TGTGCCAGCTCACCGGGCGGACAGGGCTATGGCTACACCTTC. As protein: CASSPGGQGYGYTF.

The chain couples TRBV10-2 to TRBJ1-4, with TRBD1 matching 8 bases. The CDR3 runs 15 residues. With 6 bases clipped from V and 5 bases from J, the junction kept 8 bases outside the gene matches. Germline assignment: CDR1 WSHSY and CDR2 SAAADI. This chain's CDR3 is CASRLGQGSNEKLFF. The DNA for the CDR3 is TGCGCCAGCAGGCTCGGACAGGGCTCAAATGAAAAACTGTTTTTT.

This clone appeared a single time. The rearrangement uses TRBV27 and TRBJ2-7; 9 bases match TRBD1. The V and J ends lost 2 bases and 4 bases, in that order; junction bases with no gene match: 3. Germline V gives CDR1 MNHEY, CDR2 SMNVEV (reference sequence). The CDR3 has 14 residues. The CDR3 here is CASSLRGQGYEQYV. For the CDR3, the DNA is TGTGCCAGCAGTTTAAGGGGACAGGGTTACGAGCAGTACGTC.

This rearrangement joins TRBV2 to TRBJ2-3; D uncertain. Germline CDR1 is SNHLY and CDR2 is FYNNEI. This CDR3 has 14 residues. Trimming removed 6 bases at V and 1 base at J, with 11 bases between. CDR3 in amino acids: CASRRLVGTDTQYF. The CDR3 bases are TGTGCCAGCAGGAGACTTGTGGGCACAGATACGCAGTATTTT.

The V call is TRBV23-1, the J call TRBJ1-1, with D perhaps matching TRBD1 (6 bases). TRBV23-1 is classed as an ORF, of uncertain function. Trimming removed 0 bases from V and 6 bases from J, with 17 bases in between. There are 16 residues in the CDR3. CDR3 loop: CASSQSEGGKKAEAFF. CDR3 DNA: TGCGCCAGCAGTCAATCGGAAGGGGGTAAGAAGGCTGAAGCTTTCTTT.

V and J are TRBV7-2 and TRBJ2-1, with 8 positions matching TRBD2. This CDR3 is 13 amino acids long. Losses at the gene ends were 1 base for V and 15 bases for J; bases not matched to a gene: 8. Germline CDR1 is SGHTA and CDR2 is FQGNSA. This CDR3 is CASSLENRGGWFF. In DNA form, the CDR3 reads TGTGCCAGCAGCTTAGAAAACCGGGGGGGATGGTTCTTC.

This clone was seen only once. V and J are TRBV29-1 and TRBJ1-5; tentative D call: TRBD1 (5 bases). Deletions cut 7 bases from V and 4 bases from J, with 14 bases between. The CDR3 extends over 13 amino acids. Germline V gene lookup returns CDR1 SQVTM and CDR2 ANQGSEA. The DNA for the CDR3 is TGCAGCGCGGGGGGGGTGAATAATCAGCCCCAGCATTTT. Amino acid sequence: CSAGGVNNQPQHF.

The rearrangement uses TRBV19 and TRBJ2-7; D perhaps matches TRBD1 (6 bases). Trimming stripped 2 bases from V and 0 bases from J, with 11 bases between. The CDR3 is 15 residues long. Germline assignment: CDR1 LNHDA and CDR2 SQIVND (reference sequence). The CDR3: CASSIYLGHSYEQYF. CDR3 sequence (DNA): TGTGCCAGTAGTATATACTTGGGACACTCCTACGAGCAGTACTTC.

The chain is built from TRBV6-5 and TRBJ2-1, with TRBD2 matching over 10 bases. V trimming: 4 bases; J trimming: 7 bases; junction bases outside the gene matches: 10. The CDR3 spans 16 residues. Germline V CDR1 and CDR2: MNHEY, SVGAGI. DNA of the CDR3: TGTGCCAGCAGTTCCAGAGCGGGGGGGCGATTGAATGAGCAGTTCTTC. This translates into CASSSRAGGRLNEQFF.

This clone is a singleton in its sample. The chain links TRBV5-5 to TRBJ1-1; D is possibly TRBD1 (5 bases). V was shortened by 1 base and J by 5 bases, with 12 bases between the two germline ends. This CDR3 region has 14 residues. Per germline, CDR1 SGHKS and CDR2 YYEKEE (reference sequence). The DNA of the CDR3 is TGTGCCAGCAGCTTGTACGGGGGGGGGACTGAAGCTTTCTTT. Amino acids: CASSLYGGGTEAFF.

The V gene is TRBV18, the J gene TRBJ1-3; maybe TRBD1 (6 bases). V shed 4 bases and J shed 0 bases, with 16 bases lying between them. CDR3 length: 17 amino acids. Germline V CDR1 and CDR2: KGHSH, LQKENI. CDR3 in amino acids: CASSLNRGGGSGNTIYF. The CDR3 DNA sequence: TGTGCCAGCTCACTCAATCGCGGGGGCGGCTCTGGAAACACCATATATTTT.